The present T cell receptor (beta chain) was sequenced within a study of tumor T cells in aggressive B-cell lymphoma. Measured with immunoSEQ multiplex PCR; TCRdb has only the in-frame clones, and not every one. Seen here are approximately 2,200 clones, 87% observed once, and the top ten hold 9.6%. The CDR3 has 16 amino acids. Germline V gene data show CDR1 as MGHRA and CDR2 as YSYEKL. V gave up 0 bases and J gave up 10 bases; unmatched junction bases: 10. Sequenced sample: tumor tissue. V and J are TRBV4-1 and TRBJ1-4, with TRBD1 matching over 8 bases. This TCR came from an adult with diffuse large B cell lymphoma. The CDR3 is CASSQDGWQGAGKLFF. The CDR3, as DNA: TGCGCCAGCAGCCAAGATGGCTGGCAGGGGGCCGGAAAACTGTTTTTT.